One sample yielded the 31 T cell receptor beta chains listed below, sequenced in a study of CD8 T cells in ankylosing spondylitis (TCRdb year 2017). Overall results and qualifications from the work: Blood from ankylosing spondylitis patients appeared to be characterized by a TCR beta motif made up of under ten highly homologous amino acid variants.

Antigens for these TCRs are unknown. The receptor library was made with 5' RACE. This sample was sequenced with an Illumina HiSeq 2500. The public reads were quality trimmed at Q25 with fastp and then assembled into clones with MiXCR by TCRdb, keeping productive beta chains. Every CDR3 protein is listed once, alongside the most common genes and DNA of its rows. This sample holds hundreds of thousands of distinct CDR3 sequences; 10% to 15% were observed only once. The ten largest clones capture 0.51% of the sample. Sequencing was performed on blood, either unsorted or a sorted T cell fraction (not recorded which). The receptors shown here come from a male donor with ankylosing spondylitis.

The J gene is TRBJ2-3, the V gene TRBV12-3 or TRBV12-4; D is ambiguous. The CDR3 sequence is 15 residues long. Trimming took 5 bases from V and 0 from J, leaving 12 bases between them. The CDR3 DNA reads TGTGCCAGCAGTCTACGGACGGTGAGCACAGATACGCAGTATTTT. Translated: CASSLRTVSTDTQYF.

This clonotype appeared once. The V call is TRBV12-3 or TRBV12-4, the J call TRBJ2-1, with D hard to call. The CDR3 is 11 residues long. Trimming left V 7 bases short and J 12 bases short, with 13 bases between. Written as DNA, the CDR3 is TGTGCCAGCACCATAGGACGGAGGCAGTTCTTC. This translates into CASTIGRRQFF.

This clonotype has just a few counts. The rearrangement joins TRBV20-1 to TRBJ2-5; 8 positions agree with TRBD2. The CDR3 has 14 amino acids. Per the germline V gene, CDR1 is DFQATT and CDR2 is SNEGSKA (reference sequence). Trimming took 2 bases from V and 5 from J; bases not matched to a gene: 7. In DNA, the CDR3 is TGCAGTGCTAGAAACGTAGCGGGGTTTGAGACCCAGTACTTC. Amino acids: CSARNVAGFETQYF.

This clonotype showed up many times. The rearrangement uses TRBV29-1 and TRBJ2-5, with D possibly matching TRBD2 (6 bases). Germline lookup yields CDR1 SQVTM and CDR2 ANQGSEA. V gave up 4 bases and J gave up 5 bases, with 14 bases separating them. The CDR3 loop spans 13 amino acids. The CDR3 DNA follows: TGCAGCGTTGGGGCCCGACTAGGGGAGACCCAGTACTTC. Translation: CSVGARLGETQYF.

CDR3 DNA sequence: TGTGCCAGCAGCCACCGGACAGTTACTGAAGCTTTCTTT. Translation gives CASSHRTVTEAFF. The V gene is TRBV7-2, the J gene TRBJ1-1, with D tentatively TRBD1 (6 bases). This CDR3 is built from 13 residues. V dropped 5 bases and J dropped 5 bases, with 12 bases sitting between them. Germline CDR1 and CDR2: SGHTA and FQGNSA.

The chain is built from TRBV7-8 and TRBJ2-3; unclear D gene. Germline V gene data show CDR1 as SGHVS and CDR2 as FQNEAQ. V was trimmed by 3 bases and J by 5 bases, leaving 6 bases between them. The CDR3 contains 12 residues. CDR3 protein: CASSLHRDTQYF. The CDR3, as DNA: TGTGCCAGCAGCTTGCACCGAGATACGCAGTATTTT.

This clonotype was picked up many times. The CDR3 here is CASSLVQGAYEQYF. The DNA of the CDR3 is TGTGCCAGCAGCTTGGTACAGGGGGCCTACGAGCAGTACTTC. The J gene is TRBJ2-7, the V gene TRBV7-2, with 8 nucleotides matching TRBD1. The V gene end was trimmed by 3 bases and the J gene end by 2 bases; junction bases not matched to a gene: 3. CDR1 and CDR2 (germline): SGHTA, FQGNSA. The CDR3 is made up of 14 amino acids.

J is TRBJ1-3 and V is TRBV10-3; perhaps TRBD1 as D (6 bases). Germline lookup yields CDR1 ENHRY and CDR2 SYGVKD. CDR3 length: 14 residues. Trimming removed 4 bases at V and 2 bases at J, with 9 bases between. CDR3 protein: CAISAGVAGNTIYF. The CDR3 DNA reads as TGTGCCATCAGTGCAGGGGTAGCTGGAAACACCATATATTTT.

The chain is built from TRBV4-3 and TRBJ2-3; no reliable D call. This CDR3 region has 14 residues. With 2 bases removed from V and 2 bases from J, the gap between germline ends came to 8 bases. From germline, CDR1 is LGHNA and CDR2 YSLEER. This CDR3 is CASSQTRPTDTQYF. CDR3 DNA sequence: TGCGCCAGCAGCCAAACGCGACCCACAGATACGCAGTATTTT.

This clonotype was seen repeatedly, ten times or more. The J gene is TRBJ1-2, the V gene TRBV10-3; D is unclear. The CDR3 consists of 14 residues. Germline values: CDR1 ENHRY, CDR2 SYGVKD. Trimming took off 3 bases at V and 4 bases at J, with 12 bases between the two ends. As DNA, the CDR3 is TGTGCCATCAGTGATTCGGCAGGACTCTATGGCTACACCTTC. This encodes CAISDSAGLYGYTF.

Ten or more counts support this clonotype. The J gene is TRBJ1-4, the V gene TRBV15, with no clear D. CDR3 size: 14 residues. Germline V CDR1 and CDR2: LNHNV, YYDKDF (reference sequence). V lost 5 bases to trimming and J lost 8 bases, with 15 bases between them. This CDR3 reads CATSAGRVREKLFF. CDR3 bases: TGTGCCACCAGCGCCGGTCGGGTTAGGGAAAAACTGTTTTTT.

The chain couples TRBV6-1 to TRBJ2-7, with D possibly TRBD2 on 6 matching bases. CDR3 length: 14 residues. CDR1 and CDR2 from the germline V gene are MNHNS and SASEGT. V shed 5 bases and J shed 3 bases, with 14 bases lying between them. CDR3 amino acids: CASSTPGLLYEQYF. The CDR3 DNA sequence: TGTGCCAGCAGTACCCCGGGACTTCTCTACGAGCAGTACTTC.

The sample holds a few counts of this clonotype. V is TRBV18 and J is TRBJ2-7; D is ambiguous. The V gene's germline CDR1 is KGHSH and CDR2 LQKENI. The CDR3 length is 14 residues. V was cut by 0 bases and J by 3 bases, with 9 bases left in between. CDR3 sequence (DNA): TGTGCCAGCTCACCACCTTCTTCTATCTACGAGCAGTACTTC. This encodes CASSPPSSIYEQYF.

The chain couples TRBV5-4 to TRBJ2-7; TRBD1 aligns across 10 bases. The V gene end was trimmed by 4 bases and the J gene end by 3 bases; junction bases not matched to a gene: 7. Germline CDR1 and CDR2: SGHNT and YYREEE (reference sequence). The CDR3 has 15 residues. The CDR3 nucleotides are TGTGCCAGCAGCCCCGTGGGGGACAGGGGCTACGAGCAGTACTTC. Protein: CASSPVGDRGYEQYF. Using reference TRBV5-4 and TRBJ2-7 for the parts outside the CDR3, the full variable domain is ETGVTQSPTHLIKTRGQQVTLRCSSQSGHNTVSWYQQALGQGPQFIFQYYREEENGRGNFPPRFSGLQFPNYSSELNVNALELDDSALYLCASSPVGDRGYEQYFGPGTRLTVT.

The rearrangement joins TRBV7-9 to TRBJ2-7, with 9 bases aligning to TRBD2. CDR3 length: 14 residues. Looked up from germline, CDR1 is SEHNR and CDR2 is FQNEAQ (reference sequence). Trimming cost V 2 bases and J 4 bases; bases outside gene matches: 3. The CDR3 region has the DNA TGTGCCAGCAGCTTACGGCGGGAGGGGTACGAGCAGTACTTC. Translating it yields CASSLRREGYEQYF.

V usage is TRBV7-8 and J usage is TRBJ1-1; 7 nucleotides line up with TRBD1. Germline V gene lookup returns CDR1 SGHVS and CDR2 FQNEAQ. V gave up 5 bases and J gave up 0 bases; unmatched junction bases: 6. The CDR3 has 15 amino acids. The DNA for the CDR3 is TGTGCCAGCAGCGCCCGACAGGGTGTGAACACTGAAGCTTTCTTT. Translation: CASSARQGVNTEAFF.

V and J are TRBV6-2 or TRBV6-3 and TRBJ1-1; D uncertain. V was cut by 4 bases and J by 4 bases, with 13 bases left in between. CDR3 length: 14 amino acids. Germline V gene data show CDR1 as MNHEY and CDR2 as SVGEGT. The chain's CDR3 is CASSFGLGSTEAFF. CDR3 DNA: TGTGCCAGCAGTTTCGGCCTCGGATCCACTGAAGCTTTCTTT.

This clonotype was counted between two and nine times. The CDR3 DNA is TGTGCCATCAAAAGACAGGGGGCGGCCACTGAAGCTTTCTTT. Its protein is CAIKRQGAATEAFF. The chain employs TRBV10-3 and TRBJ1-1; 10 nucleotides match TRBD1. The junction had 6 bases not matched to a gene; V was cut back by 7 bases and J by 4 bases. This CDR3 has 14 residues. CDR1 and CDR2 (germline): ENHRY, SYGVKD.

The rearrangement links TRBV20-1 to TRBJ2-7; D possibly matches TRBD1 or TRBD2 (5 bases each). The length of the CDR3 is 14 residues. The V end lost 7 bases, the J end lost 3 bases, and 19 bases lay between the germline ends. Germline loops: CDR1 DFQATT, CDR2 SNEGSKA (reference sequence). The CDR3 loop reads CSVRLRGRDYEQYF. The CDR3 DNA follows: TGCAGTGTTAGGCTGAGGGGTCGGGACTACGAGCAGTACTTC.

This clonotype was counted at least ten times. This chain connects TRBV4-3 to TRBJ1-1; tentative D call: TRBD1 (5 bases). V lost 3 bases and J lost 4, with 15 bases in between. The CDR3 extends over 15 amino acids. CDR1 is LGHNA, CDR2 YSLEER, per germline. The CDR3 here is CASSHAQGRGTEAFF. The DNA for the CDR3 is TGCGCCAGCAGCCATGCTCAGGGAAGGGGCACTGAAGCTTTCTTT.

This clonotype was recorded at least ten times. The J gene is TRBJ2-5, the V gene TRBV10-3; D not certain. The CDR3 runs to 14 residues. The germline V and J ends were trimmed by 0 bases and 0 bases, with 5 bases remaining between them. CDR1 is ENHRY, CDR2 SYGVKD, per germline. CDR3 bases: TGTGCCATCAGTGAGTCAACCCACCAAGAGACCCAGTACTTC. This sequence encodes CAISESTHQETQYF.

The rearrangement joins TRBV15 to TRBJ2-7; TRBD2 matches at 9 bases. V lost 8 bases to trimming and J lost 7 bases; unmatched junction nucleotides: 9. The CDR3 runs to 13 residues. The V gene's germline CDR1 is LNHNV and CDR2 YYDKDF (reference sequence). This CDR3 is CATEVAGVGEQYF. The CDR3 DNA reads as TGTGCCACCGAGGTAGCGGGAGTAGGTGAGCAGTACTTC.

This clonotype was recorded a few times. The chain joins TRBV29-1 to TRBJ1-3, with TRBD1 identical over 7 bases. Germline V CDR1 and CDR2: SQVTM, ANQGSEA. The junction had 9 bases not matched to a gene; V was cut back by 6 bases and J by 7 bases. The length of the CDR3 is 13 residues. The CDR3 coding sequence is TGCAGCGTGGTGACAGGGAGGACGAACACCATATATTTT. Amino acids: CSVVTGRTNTIYF.

This clonotype was seen a few times. The V gene is TRBV20-1, the J gene TRBJ2-7, with 15 bases that match TRBD2. CDR3 size: 15 residues. Germline loops: CDR1 DFQATT, CDR2 SNEGSKA (reference sequence). V was pared by 0 bases and J by 7 bases, with 4 bases of the junction left unmatched. CDR3 nucleotides: TGCAGTGCTAGAGATAGTGGGACTAGCGGGAGGGAGCAGTACTTC. Translated, it gives CSARDSGTSGREQYF.

The chain couples TRBV15 to TRBJ2-5; D may be TRBD1 (6 bases). V was trimmed by 1 base and J by 3 bases, leaving 6 bases between them. Germline-derived CDR1 and CDR2 are LNHNV and YYDKDF (reference sequence). This CDR3 comprises 13 residues. DNA of the CDR3: TGTGCCACCAGCAGAGGGACAGAAGAGACCCAGTACTTC. Its translation is CATSRGTEETQYF.

This clonotype was counted only a few times. The V call is TRBV6-2 or TRBV6-3, the J call TRBJ1-1, with TRBD1 as a possible D gene (6 bases). The CDR3 contains 13 residues. CDR1 is MNHEY and CDR2 is SVGEGT in the germline V gene. Between the trimmed V and J ends, which lost 7 bases and 1 base, there was a span of 10 bases. The CDR3 DNA is TGTGCCAGCAACACAGGGTCGAACACTGAAGCTTTCTTT. It codes for CASNTGSNTEAFF.

This clonotype was seen a few times. The gene calls are TRBV20-1 and TRBJ1-2; weak D call: TRBD1 (6 bases). CDR1 is DFQATT and CDR2 is SNEGSKA in the germline V gene (reference sequence). V was trimmed by 0 bases and J by 4 bases, leaving 15 bases between them. The CDR3 loop spans 15 amino acids. The CDR3: CSARDLARGPYGYTF. The CDR3 DNA is TGCAGTGCTAGAGATCTGGCCAGGGGTCCCTATGGCTACACCTTC.

This clonotype was observed at least ten times. V usage is TRBV7-9 and J usage is TRBJ2-5; no reliable D call. The CDR3 sequence is 14 residues long. In germline, CDR1 is SEHNR, CDR2 FQNEAQ (reference sequence). Trimming stripped 2 bases from V and 1 base from J, with 8 bases between. CDR3 sequence (DNA): TGTGCCAGCAGCTTACGACGTATCCAAGAGACCCAGTACTTC. Protein: CASSLRRIQETQYF.

This clonotype appeared many times. This chain links TRBV20-1 with TRBJ1-4; D call uncertain. With 0 bases removed from V and 8 bases from J, the gap between germline ends came to 13 bases. The CDR3 totals 14 residues. The germline V gene has CDR1 DFQATT and CDR2 SNEGSKA (reference sequence). CDR3 DNA sequence: TGCAGTGCTAGAGATCCCGGGTCCTCGGAAAAACTGTTTTTT. Translating gives CSARDPGSSEKLFF.

The chain uses TRBV7-9 and TRBJ1-2; 10 nucleotides match TRBD1. Germline CDR1 SEHNR, CDR2 FQNEAQ (reference sequence). The CDR3 sequence is 15 residues long. J gave up 4 bases and V 5 bases, and 7 bases lay outside the gene matches. The CDR3 region is CASSPGTGDTYGYTF. The CDR3 coding sequence is TGTGCCAGCAGCCCCGGGACAGGGGATACCTATGGCTACACCTTC.

Only a few counts were recorded for this clonotype. This sequence joins TRBV5-1 and TRBJ2-3, with D perhaps matching TRBD1 or TRBD2 (5 bases each). The CDR3 runs 14 residues. V lost 4 bases and J 2 bases, leaving 11 bases between the germline ends. Germline V gene sequence: CDR1 SGHRS, CDR2 YFSETQ. The CDR3 sequence: CASSIRGDTDTQYF. The CDR3 DNA sequence: TGCGCCAGCAGCATTAGGGGAGACACAGATACGCAGTATTTT.